This T cell receptor beta chain was sequenced for a study of a mutant IDH1 vaccine in newly diagnosed glioma. Study summary: Vaccination was launched 4-6 weeks after radiotherapy alone, or with temozolomide cycles. Of treated patients, 62.5% were men and roughly 38% women, averaging about 40 years. Earlier treatment was radiotherapy, temozolomide, or both, with most getting both.

Libraries were prepared by immunoSEQ multiplex PCR; TCRdb keeps only in-frame clonotypes and omits some of them. The table includes 35,000 to 55,000 clones, approximately 80% detected once. The germline CDR1 and CDR2 sequences are MGHRA and YSYEKL. Deletions cut 2 bases from V and 5 bases from J, with 3 bases between. The CDR3 loop spans 11 amino acids. Worth noting for this clone: Its specificity is not known.

Time point denoted: week 35, safety follow-up. A 20-mer mutant IDH1 peptide at 300 ug was injected subcutaneously with topical imiquimod. The sequenced sample was PBMCs, obtained from a glioma patient whose treatment included an IDH1 peptide vaccine. The origin of this receptor is a middle-aged woman with glioma. Some clones in this sample may be carry-over from other donors' samples. The chain has TRBV4-1 and TRBJ1-2; D is uncertain. The DNA for the CDR3 is TGCGCCAGCAGCCAAAATTATGGCTACACCTTC. Its protein product is CASSQNYGYTF.